This is a list of T cell receptor beta chains from one sample in a study of Ad26.COV2.S vaccination and SARS-CoV-2 variants. Some clones are missing from TCRdb's copy, which holds only in-frame ones; the method was immunoSEQ multiplex PCR. This sample has around 320,000 clones, with around 84% found just once. The sample in question was peripheral blood, obtained in a trial of Ad26.COV2.S vaccine versus placebo. All receptors derive from a person between 18 and 60 years old who received the Ad26.COV2.S COVID-19 vaccine or a placebo. Both conserved end residues are part of each CDR3. The D gene is left open where the match is weak. Clone sizes are given selectively: once, few, many, or a class where the clone is expanded.

j_call	clone_size	d_call	v_call	cdr3_aa	cdr3_nt
TRBJ1-2	.	TRBD1	TRBV6-5	CASSREPGQGGGYTF	TGTGCCAGCAGCCGGGAACCCGGACAGGGTGGAGGCTACACCTTC
TRBJ2-7	few	.	TRBV27	CASSYQGFAYEQYF	TGTGCCAGCAGTTACCAGGGATTTGCCTACGAGCAGTACTTC
TRBJ2-1	few	.	TRBV25-1	CASSDTSFQDEQFF	TGTGCCAGCAGTGACACTAGTTTTCAGGATGAGCAGTTCTTC
TRBJ2-7	many	TRBD1	TRBV4-2	CASSLDRGFAYEQYF	TGTGCCAGCAGCCTAGACAGGGGGTTCGCCTACGAGCAGTACTTC
TRBJ1-2	.	TRBD1	TRBV6-2/TRBV6-3	CASSYRDRWYLDGYTF	TGTGCCAGCAGTTACCGGGACAGGTGGTACTTGGATGGCTACACCTTC
TRBJ2-7	.	.	TRBV7-8	CASGRHLSYEQYF	TGTGCCAGCGGTCGACACCTCTCCTACGAGCAGTACTTC
TRBJ1-2	once	TRBD1	TRBV6-5	CASSPAPTGEDGYTF	TGTGCCAGCAGTCCAGCCCCGACAGGGGAAGATGGCTACACCTTC
TRBJ1-1	.	.	TRBV6-2/TRBV6-3	CASSSTGVNTEAFF	TGTGCCAGCAGTTCTACGGGGGTTAACACTGAAGCTTTCTTT
TRBJ2-2	.	TRBD2	TRBV6-1	CASEPTSGLTGELFF	TGTGCCAGCGAACCGACTAGCGGCCTCACCGGGGAGCTGTTTTTT
TRBJ1-5	.	.	TRBV6-1	CASSEWQGGYQPQHF	TGTGCCAGCAGTGAGTGGCAGGGAGGGTATCAGCCCCAGCATTTT
TRBJ2-1	.	TRBD1	TRBV5-1	CASSPRTGTGSNEQFF	TGCGCCAGCAGCCCCCGGACCGGGACAGGGTCCAATGAGCAGTTCTTC
TRBJ2-7	.	.	TRBV6-2/TRBV6-3	CASSYVRVNGEQYF	TGTGCCAGCAGTTACGTTCGGGTTAACGGGGAGCAGTACTTC
TRBJ1-5	.	TRBD1	TRBV6-2/TRBV6-3	CASSTNRGPVQPQHF	TGTGCCAGCAGCACAAACAGGGGGCCTGTTCAGCCCCAGCATTTT
TRBJ2-2	.	.	TRBV11-3	CASSPTVNTGELFF	TGTGCCAGCAGCCCAACAGTGAACACCGGGGAGCTGTTTTTT
TRBJ2-1	.	TRBD2	TRBV19	CATGGGRDYNEQFF	TGTGCCACCGGCGGGGGGCGAGACTACAATGAGCAGTTCTTC
TRBJ1-5	.	.	TRBV6-2/TRBV6-3	CASSFGGVKGNQPQHF	TGTGCCAGCAGTTTTGGGGGGGTAAAGGGGAATCAGCCCCAGCATTTT
TRBJ2-4	many	.	TRBV7-9	CASSSLSPGGQGAKNIQYF	TGTGCCAGCAGTTCTCTCTCCCCCGGAGGCCAGGGAGCCAAAAACATTCAGTACTTC
TRBJ1-5	.	.	TRBV7-8	CASSPREPPYQPQHF	TGTGCCAGCAGCCCTCGGGAGCCGCCCTATCAGCCCCAGCATTTT
TRBJ2-1	.	TRBD2	TRBV9	CASSETSVPYNEQFF	TGTGCCAGCAGCGAAACTAGCGTCCCCTACAATGAGCAGTTCTTC
TRBJ1-1	.	.	TRBV7-2	CASSQRGGRFTEAFF	TGTGCCAGCAGCCAACGGGGGGGCAGGTTCACTGAAGCTTTCTTT
TRBJ1-2	.	TRBD1	TRBV19	CASSSRTGSGYTF	TGTGCCAGTAGTTCAAGGACAGGGTCCGGCTACACCTTC
TRBJ2-7	.	TRBD2	TRBV7-2	CASSLVAGEQYF	TGTGCCAGCAGCTTAGTAGCGGGGGAGCAGTACTTC
TRBJ1-3	.	.	TRBV7-9	CASSLEWGSGNTIYF	TGTGCCAGCAGCCTAGAGTGGGGCTCTGGAAACACCATATATTTT
TRBJ1-3	.	.	TRBV6-1	CASSERGIGNTIYF	TGTGCCAGCAGTGAAAGGGGTATCGGGAACACCATATATTTT
TRBJ1-1	few	.	TRBV6-5	CASSYQQQNTEAFF	TGTGCCAGCAGTTACCAACAGCAGAACACTGAAGCTTTCTTT
TRBJ2-1	.	TRBD2	TRBV4-3	CASSQEGGGVNEQFF	TGCGCCAGCAGCCAAGAGGGCGGGGGGGTTAATGAGCAGTTCTTC
TRBJ1-4	.	TRBD1	TRBV3-1/TRBV3-2	CASSHRDRGQEEKLFF	TGTGCCAGCAGCCACAGGGACAGGGGGCAAGAGGAAAAACTGTTTTTT
TRBJ2-1	.	TRBD2	TRBV5-6	CASTLTQRGAYNEQFF	TGTGCCAGCACCCTAACTCAGCGGGGGGCCTACAATGAGCAGTTCTTC
TRBJ2-3	many	.	TRBV12-5	CASGWGTGGRSADTQYF	TGTGCTAGTGGTTGGGGTACAGGAGGGAGGTCCGCAGATACGCAGTATTTT
TRBJ2-7	.	.	TRBV5-5	CASSHTYEQYF	TGTGCCAGCAGCCACACCTACGAGCAGTACTTC
TRBJ1-2	.	.	TRBV19	CASSTRGKNYGYTF	TGTGCCAGTAGTACCCGAGGGAAGAACTATGGCTACACCTTC
TRBJ2-1	.	TRBD2	TRBV5-1	CASSPGTSGVGGINEQFF	TGCGCCAGCAGCCCCGGGACTAGCGGGGTCGGGGGAATCAATGAGCAGTTCTTC
TRBJ2-4	.	.	TRBV6-1	CASSEFPPLAKNIQYF	TGTGCCAGCAGTGAATTCCCCCCTCTAGCCAAAAACATTCAGTACTTC